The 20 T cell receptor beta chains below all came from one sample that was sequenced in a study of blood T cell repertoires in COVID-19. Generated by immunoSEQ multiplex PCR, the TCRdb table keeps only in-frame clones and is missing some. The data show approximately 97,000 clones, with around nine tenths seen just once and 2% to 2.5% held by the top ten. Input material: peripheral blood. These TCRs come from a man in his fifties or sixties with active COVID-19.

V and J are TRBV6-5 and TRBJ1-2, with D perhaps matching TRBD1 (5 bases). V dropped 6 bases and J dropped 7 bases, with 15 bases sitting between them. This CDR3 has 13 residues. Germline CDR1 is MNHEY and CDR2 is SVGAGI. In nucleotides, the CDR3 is TGTGCCAGCAGAGACAAGGGGCTGGGTGGCTACACCTTC. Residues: CASRDKGLGGYTF.

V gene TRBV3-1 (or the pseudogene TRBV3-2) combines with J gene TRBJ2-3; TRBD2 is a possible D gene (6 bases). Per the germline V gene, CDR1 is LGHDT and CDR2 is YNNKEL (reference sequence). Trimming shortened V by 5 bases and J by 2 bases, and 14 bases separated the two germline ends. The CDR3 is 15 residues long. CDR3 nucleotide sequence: TGTGCCAGCAGCGCGCTCGGGACTGTCACAGATACGCAGTATTTT. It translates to CASSALGTVTDTQYF.

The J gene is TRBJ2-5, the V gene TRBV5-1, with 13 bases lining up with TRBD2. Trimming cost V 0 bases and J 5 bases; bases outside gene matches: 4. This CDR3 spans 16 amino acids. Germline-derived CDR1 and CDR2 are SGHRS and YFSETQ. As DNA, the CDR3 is TGCGCCAGCAGCTTGGCCCCGACTAGCGGGGGGGAGACCCAGTACTTC. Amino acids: CASSLAPTSGGETQYF.

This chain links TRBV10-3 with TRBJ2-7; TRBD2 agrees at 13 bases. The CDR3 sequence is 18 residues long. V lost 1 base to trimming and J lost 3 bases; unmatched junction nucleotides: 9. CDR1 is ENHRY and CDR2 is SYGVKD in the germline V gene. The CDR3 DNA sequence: TGTGCCATCAGTGAGTACCCTCGGACTAGCGGGGGCCTCTACGAGCAGTACTTC. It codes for CAISEYPRTSGGLYEQYF.

In nucleotides, the CDR3 is TGTGCCAGCAGCCCTACAGGGGAAGGCACCGGGGAGCTGTTTTTT. Encoded protein: CASSPTGEGTGELFF. The chain carries TRBV5-4 and TRBJ2-2; TRBD1 matches 7 bases. CDR3 length: 15 amino acids. The J segment lost 4 bases and the V segment lost 4 bases, leaving 7 bases of the junction unmatched. The germline CDR1 and CDR2 sequences are SGHNT and YYREEE (reference sequence). The full variable domain, with the rest looked up from reference TRBV5-4 and TRBJ2-2, is ETGVTQSPTHLIKTRGQQVTLRCSSQSGHNTVSWYQQALGQGPQFIFQYYREEENGRGNFPPRFSGLQFPNYSSELNVNALELDDSALYLCASSPTGEGTGELFFGEGSRLTVL.

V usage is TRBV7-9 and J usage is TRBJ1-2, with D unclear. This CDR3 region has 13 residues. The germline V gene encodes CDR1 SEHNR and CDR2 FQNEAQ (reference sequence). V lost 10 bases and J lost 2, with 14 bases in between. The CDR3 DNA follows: TGTGCCACCTTGGGCAGGAAAAACTATGGCTACACCTTC. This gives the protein CATLGRKNYGYTF.

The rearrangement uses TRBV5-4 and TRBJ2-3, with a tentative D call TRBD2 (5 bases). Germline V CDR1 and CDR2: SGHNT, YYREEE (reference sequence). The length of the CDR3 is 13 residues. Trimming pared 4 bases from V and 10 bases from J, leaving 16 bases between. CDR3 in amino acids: CASSRLGAGAQYF. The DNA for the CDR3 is TGTGCCAGCAGCAGGTTGGGAGCCGGAGCGCAGTATTTT. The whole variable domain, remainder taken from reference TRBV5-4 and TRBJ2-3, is ETGVTQSPTHLIKTRGQQVTLRCSSQSGHNTVSWYQQALGQGPQFIFQYYREEENGRGNFPPRFSGLQFPNYSSELNVNALELDDSALYLCASSRLGAGAQYFGPGTRLTVL.

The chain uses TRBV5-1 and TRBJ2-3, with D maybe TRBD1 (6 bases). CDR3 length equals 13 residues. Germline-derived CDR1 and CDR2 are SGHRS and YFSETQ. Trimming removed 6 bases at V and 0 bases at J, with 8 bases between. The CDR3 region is CASNTGSTDTQYF. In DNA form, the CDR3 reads TGCGCCAGCAACACAGGGAGCACAGATACGCAGTATTTT. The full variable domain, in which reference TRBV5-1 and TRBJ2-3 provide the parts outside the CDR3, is KAGVTQTPRYLIKTRGQQVTLSCSPISGHRSVSWYQQTPGQGLQFLFEYFSETQRNKGNFPGRFSGRQFSNSRSEMNVSTLELGDSALYLCASNTGSTDTQYFGPGTRLTVL.

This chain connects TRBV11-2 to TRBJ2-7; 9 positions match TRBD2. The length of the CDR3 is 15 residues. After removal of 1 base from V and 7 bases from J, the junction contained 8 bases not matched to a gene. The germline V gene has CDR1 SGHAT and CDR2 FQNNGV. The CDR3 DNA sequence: TGTGCCAGCAGCTTAGTTAGCGGGGGAATGAGGGAGCAGTACTTC. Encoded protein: CASSLVSGGMREQYF.

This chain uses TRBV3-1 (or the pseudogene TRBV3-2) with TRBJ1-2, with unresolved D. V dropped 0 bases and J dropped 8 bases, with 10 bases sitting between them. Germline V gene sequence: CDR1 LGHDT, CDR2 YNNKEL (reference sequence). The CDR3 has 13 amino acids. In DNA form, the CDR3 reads TGTGCCAGCAGCCAAGAGGGGAGGCGGGGCTACACCTTC. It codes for CASSQEGRRGYTF.

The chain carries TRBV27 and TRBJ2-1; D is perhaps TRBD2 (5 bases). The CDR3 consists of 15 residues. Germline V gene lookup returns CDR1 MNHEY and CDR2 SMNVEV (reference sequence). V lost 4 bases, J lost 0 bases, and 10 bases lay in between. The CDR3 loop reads CASSSDFSSYNEQFF. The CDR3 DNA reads TGTGCCAGCAGTTCGGACTTTAGCTCCTACAATGAGCAGTTCTTC.

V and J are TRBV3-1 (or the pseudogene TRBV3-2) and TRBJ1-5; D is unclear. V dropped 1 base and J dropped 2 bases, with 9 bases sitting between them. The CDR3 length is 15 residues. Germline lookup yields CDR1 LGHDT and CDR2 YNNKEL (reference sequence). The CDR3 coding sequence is TGTGCCAGCAGCCAAGGGGAGTTTCGCAATCAGCCCCAGCATTTT. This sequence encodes CASSQGEFRNQPQHF.

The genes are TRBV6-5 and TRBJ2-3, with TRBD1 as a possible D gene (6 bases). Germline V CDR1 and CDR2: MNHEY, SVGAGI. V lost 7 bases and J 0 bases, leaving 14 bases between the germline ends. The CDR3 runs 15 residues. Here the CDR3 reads CASNPYRASTDTQYF. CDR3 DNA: TGTGCCAGCAATCCTTACAGGGCTAGCACAGATACGCAGTATTTT.

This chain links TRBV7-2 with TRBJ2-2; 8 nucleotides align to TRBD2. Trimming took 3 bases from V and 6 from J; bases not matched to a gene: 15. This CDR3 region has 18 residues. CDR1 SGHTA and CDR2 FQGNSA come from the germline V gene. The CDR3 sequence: CASSFPRGGRRGAGELFF. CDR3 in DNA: TGTGCCAGCAGCTTTCCTCGCGGGGGCCGGCGGGGGGCCGGGGAGCTGTTTTTT.

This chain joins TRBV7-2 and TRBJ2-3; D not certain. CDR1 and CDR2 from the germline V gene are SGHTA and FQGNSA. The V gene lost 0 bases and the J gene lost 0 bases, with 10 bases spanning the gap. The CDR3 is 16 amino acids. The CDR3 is CASSLALSPSTDTQYF. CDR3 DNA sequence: TGTGCCAGCAGCTTAGCGCTATCCCCTAGCACAGATACGCAGTATTTT.

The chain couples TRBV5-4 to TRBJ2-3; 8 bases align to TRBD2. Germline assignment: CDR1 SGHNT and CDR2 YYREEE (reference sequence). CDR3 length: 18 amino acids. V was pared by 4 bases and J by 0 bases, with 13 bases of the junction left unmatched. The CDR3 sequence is CASSPGLETHSSTDTQYF. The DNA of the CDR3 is TGTGCCAGCAGCCCGGGACTAGAAACCCACTCTAGCACAGATACGCAGTATTTT.

The CDR3 is CASSFLDGGVNTEAFF. As DNA, the CDR3 is TGTGCCAGCAGCTTCCTCGACGGGGGGGTGAACACTGAAGCTTTCTTT. The chain employs TRBV5-4 and TRBJ1-1; D is perhaps TRBD1 (5 bases). V was shortened by 2 bases and J by 0 bases, with 14 bases between the two germline ends. The CDR3 covers 16 residues. Germline loops: CDR1 SGHNT, CDR2 YYREEE (reference sequence).

CDR3 residues: CASSHGQGYEQYF. CDR3 DNA: TGTGCCAGCAGCCACGGACAGGGCTACGAGCAGTACTTC. V usage is TRBV3-1 (or the pseudogene TRBV3-2) and J usage is TRBJ2-7, with TRBD1 matching 8 bases. The ends lost 3 bases at V and 3 bases at J; junction bases unmatched: 1. CDR1 is LGHDT, CDR2 YNNKEL, per germline (reference sequence). This CDR3 spans 13 amino acids.

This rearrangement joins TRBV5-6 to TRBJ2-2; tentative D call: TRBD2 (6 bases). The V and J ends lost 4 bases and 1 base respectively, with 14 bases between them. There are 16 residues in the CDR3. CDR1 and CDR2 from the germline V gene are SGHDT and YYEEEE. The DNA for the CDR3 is TGTGCCAGCAGCCCAAAACTAGCTGAGAACACCGGGGAGCTGTTTTTT. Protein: CASSPKLAENTGELFF.

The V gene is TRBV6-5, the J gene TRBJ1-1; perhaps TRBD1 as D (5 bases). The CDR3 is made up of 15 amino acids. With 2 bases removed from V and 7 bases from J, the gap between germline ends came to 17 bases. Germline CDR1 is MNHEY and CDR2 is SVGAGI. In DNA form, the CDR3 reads TGTGCCAGCAGTTACCGGACGGGTGGGGCGGATGAAGCTTTCTTT. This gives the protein CASSYRTGGADEAFF.